Below, 32 T cell receptor beta chains from the same sample are listed, as sequenced in a study of T-cell reconstitution after alpha-beta-depleted transplantation in children. The authors prepared the TCRbeta library with unique molecular identifiers. TCRdb redid the calling of the PCR reads with MiXCR, one entry per CDR3 protein. Of approximately 400,000 distinct CDR3 sequences listed, approximately 10% were seen once; the top ten hold 4.5% to 7%. The sequences come from PBMCs from the stem cell graft donor, collected from the stem cell graft. The origin of the receptors is a human donor who donated a stem cell graft to a child with acute myeloid leukemia.

The rearrangement joins TRBV6-2 or TRBV6-3 to TRBJ2-3; TRBD1 aligns across 8 bases. This CDR3 region has 16 residues. In germline, CDR1 is MNHEY, CDR2 SVGEGT. V was clipped by 4 bases and J by 2 bases; unmatched bases: 8. Here the CDR3 reads CASSFRQGTLTDTQYF. As DNA, the CDR3 is TGTGCCAGCAGTTTTCGACAGGGGACTCTCACAGATACGCAGTATTTT.

This clonotype showed up just a few times. The chain couples TRBV5-4 to TRBJ2-1; TRBD2 matches at 7 bases. This CDR3 contains 16 residues. Per the germline V gene, CDR1 is SGHNT and CDR2 is YYREEE (reference sequence). Unmatched junction bases numbered 8, after V lost 2 bases and J lost 3 bases. The CDR3, as DNA: TGTGCCAGCAGCTTAAGGTCCGGGAGGAACTACAATGAGCAGTTCTTC. It yields the protein CASSLRSGRNYNEQFF.

This rearrangement joins TRBV12-3 or TRBV12-4 to TRBJ2-1; D is uncertain. The CDR3 has 12 residues. Trimming removed 5 bases at V and 9 bases at J, with 11 bases between. The CDR3 region has the DNA TGTGCCAGCAGTGTCCTAGTTGGTGAGCAGTTCTTC. It translates to CASSVLVGEQFF.

The chain combines TRBV19 with TRBJ2-7, with 8 bases aligning to TRBD1. The CDR3 contains 14 residues. The germline V gene has CDR1 LNHDA and CDR2 SQIVND (reference sequence). V lost 3 bases and J lost 2; bases outside the gene matches: 3. The DNA of the CDR3 is TGTGCCAGTAGTATCCGGGACAGGACCTACGAGCAGTACTTC. Encoded protein: CASSIRDRTYEQYF.

This clonotype was counted only a few times. The J gene is TRBJ2-3, the V gene TRBV20-1; D is ambiguous. Germline V gene data show CDR1 as DFQATT and CDR2 as SNEGSKA (reference sequence). The germline V and J ends were trimmed by 4 bases and 4 bases, with 18 bases remaining between them. The length of the CDR3 is 15 residues. CDR3 region: CSAKALVGVADTQYF. CDR3 nucleotide sequence: TGCAGTGCTAAAGCCCTTGTTGGTGTGGCAGATACGCAGTATTTT.

This clonotype was counted many times. V gene TRBV27 combines with J gene TRBJ2-7, with D possibly being TRBD1 or TRBD2 (5 bases each). The CDR3 extends over 18 amino acids. V dropped 4 bases and J dropped 2 bases, with 24 bases sitting between them. The germline gives CDR1 MNHEY, CDR2 SMNVEV (reference sequence). CDR3 region: CASSSNPTGTKLTYEQYF. The CDR3, as DNA: TGTGCCAGCAGTTCCAACCCTACCGGGACCAAGCTCACCTACGAGCAGTACTTC.

This clonotype was found many times. The chain uses TRBV5-1 and TRBJ2-1; the D is unclear. The germline V and J ends were trimmed by 0 bases and 0 bases, with 13 bases remaining between them. The CDR3 spans 17 residues. Germline assignment: CDR1 SGHRS and CDR2 YFSETQ. CDR3 nucleotides: TGCGCCAGCAGCTTGGACGTTAGCTTTAGCTCCTACAATGAGCAGTTCTTC. It codes for CASSLDVSFSSYNEQFF.

This clonotype appeared a few times. The V call is TRBV20-1, the J call TRBJ1-1; no reliable D call. The CDR3 runs 10 residues. Per the germline V gene, CDR1 is DFQATT and CDR2 is SNEGSKA (reference sequence). Trimming took 6 bases from V and 4 from J, leaving 6 bases between them. The CDR3 is CSATATEAFF. The CDR3 DNA sequence: TGCAGTGCCACAGCCACTGAAGCTTTCTTT.

This clonotype has only a few counts. This chain uses TRBV20-1 with TRBJ2-7, with 7 bases identical to TRBD1. Germline V gene data show CDR1 as DFQATT and CDR2 as SNEGSKA (reference sequence). The CDR3 contains 11 residues. The trim removed 6 bases at V and 6 bases at J, leaving 5 bases unmatched. This CDR3 is CSAMTGFEQYF. The CDR3 DNA reads TGCAGTGCAATGACAGGGTTCGAGCAGTACTTC.

In regard to this clonotype: A much larger clone differs from this one at a single base, so this may be a read error. This CDR3 is missing its conserved last phenylalanine or tryptophan, likely due to a read error. CDR3: CASSLFVLGSYNEQFL. The CDR3 nucleotides are TGTGCCAGCAGTTTGTTTGTTCTGGGCTCCTACAATGAGCAGTTCTTG. The V and J genes are TRBV12-3 or TRBV12-4 and TRBJ2-1; D not resolved. The CDR3 covers 16 residues. Trimming cost V 3 bases and J 0 bases, with 12 bases left between them.

The sample holds a few counts of this clonotype. This chain uses TRBV5-6 with TRBJ2-1; no clear D. This CDR3 has 15 residues. V lost 4 bases, J lost 2 bases, and 13 bases lay in between. The germline gives CDR1 SGHDT, CDR2 YYEEEE. DNA of the CDR3: TGTGCCAGCAGCAACCCCACTACGACCTACAATGAGCAGTTCTTC. Translated: CASSNPTTTYNEQFF.

In this sample, this clonotype turned up a few times. J is TRBJ2-7 and V is TRBV30, with D perhaps TRBD1 or TRBD2 (5 bases each). CDR1 and CDR2 (germline): GTSNPN, SVGIG (reference sequence). The CDR3 consists of 12 residues. With 3 bases removed from V and 4 bases from J, the gap between germline ends came to 10 bases. The CDR3, as DNA: TGTGCCTGGAGGGGGGATACGTACGAGCAGTACGTC. This gives the protein CAWRGDTYEQYV.

This clonotype was seen repeatedly, ten times or more. The V and J genes are TRBV9 and TRBJ2-2; 7 nucleotides align to TRBD2. Germline V gene sequence: CDR1 SGDLS, CDR2 YYNGEE. Trimming removed 0 bases from V and 2 bases from J; junction bases left unmatched: 7. This CDR3 has 17 amino acids. CDR3 region: CASSVAGASGNTGELFF. The DNA of the CDR3 is TGTGCCAGCAGCGTAGCTGGGGCTAGCGGTAACACCGGGGAGCTGTTTTTT.

The rearrangement links TRBV20-1 to TRBJ1-6; weak D call: TRBD1 (6 bases). Germline values: CDR1 DFQATT, CDR2 SNEGSKA (reference sequence). There are 14 residues in the CDR3. V shed 5 bases and J shed 8 bases, with 16 bases lying between them. The CDR3 nucleotides are TGCAGTGCTCCAGTAGGGGGGAGAGATTCACCCCTCCACTTT. It specifies CSAPVGGRDSPLHF.

V usage is TRBV6-1 and J usage is TRBJ2-7; D not resolved. The germline CDR1 and CDR2 sequences are MNHNS and SASEGT. The CDR3 is 13 residues long. V was shortened by 11 bases and J by 3 bases, with 17 bases between the two germline ends. CDR3 sequence: CAGTLGYGYEQYF. CDR3 DNA sequence: TGTGCCGGAACGTTGGGTTACGGCTACGAGCAGTACTTC.

This clonotype was seen only a few times. This chain joins TRBV28 and TRBJ2-7; 7 nucleotides align to TRBD1. CDR1 MDHEN and CDR2 SYDVKM come from the germline V gene. The CDR3 loop spans 14 amino acids. V dropped 7 bases and J dropped 1; count of bases not matched to a gene: 7. CDR3 protein: CASTSRGQSYEQYF. The CDR3 DNA is TGTGCCAGCACCTCCCGGGGACAGTCCTACGAGCAGTACTTC. The whole variable domain, filled in from reference TRBV28 and TRBJ2-7, reads DVKVTQSSRYLVKRTGEKVFLECVQDMDHENMFWYRQDPGLGLRLIYFSYDVKMKEKGDIPEGYSVSREKKERFSLILESASTNQTSMYLCASTSRGQSYEQYFGPGTRLTVT.

About this clonotype: At one end, the junction sequence differs from germline, possibly due to a read error. This chain uses TRBV30 with TRBJ1-2; D is undetermined. CDR1 and CDR2 (germline): GTSNPN, SVGIG (reference sequence). The CDR3 is made up of 14 amino acids. CDR3 in DNA: TGTGCCTGGAGTGGTCAAGGGAATTTTACTGGCTACACCTTT. This translates into CAWSGQGNFTGYTF.

This clonotype occurred a few times. The gene calls are TRBV21-1 and TRBJ1-4; the listed D gene, TRBD1, was not tested against the DNA. TRBV21-1 is termed a pseudogene. CDR3 length: 17 residues. CDR3 coding DNA: TGTGCCAGCAGCAACCTCCGGGACAGGGAACGGGATGAAAAACTGTTTTTT. It is translated as CASSNLRDRERDEKLFF.

The chain is built from TRBV27 and TRBJ1-4; TRBD1 matches 10 bases. From germline, CDR1 is MNHEY and CDR2 SMNVEV (reference sequence). This CDR3 comprises 15 residues. V was clipped by 6 bases and J by 6 bases; unmatched bases: 7. This CDR3 reads CASSETGGVYEKLFF. CDR3 sequence (DNA): TGTGCCAGCAGCGAGACAGGGGGCGTTTATGAAAAACTGTTTTTT.

V and J are TRBV4-1 and TRBJ2-7; TRBD2 aligns across 7 bases. The V segment lost 2 bases and the J segment 1 base; nucleotides outside the gene matches: 11. From germline, CDR1 is MGHRA and CDR2 YSYEKL. This CDR3 contains 17 residues. This chain's CDR3 is CASSQPFTSAESYEQYF. CDR3 nucleotide sequence: TGCGCCAGCAGCCAACCCTTCACTAGCGCCGAATCCTACGAGCAGTACTTC.

This clonotype was detected many times. The chain is built from TRBV7-2 and TRBJ1-6; perhaps TRBD1 as D (6 bases). The CDR3 totals 16 residues. Per the germline V gene, CDR1 is SGHTA and CDR2 is FQGNSA. Trimming stripped 4 bases from V and 6 bases from J, with 16 bases between. The CDR3 sequence: CASSSTSGHTNSPLHF. In nucleotides, the CDR3 is TGTGCCAGCAGCTCAACCTCGGGACATACTAATTCACCCCTCCACTTT.

Only a few counts were recorded for this clonotype. The CDR3 sequence is CASSIAGQGVETQYF. The CDR3, as DNA: TGCGCCAGCAGCATCGCGGGACAGGGGGTGGAGACCCAGTACTTC. The rearrangement uses TRBV5-1 and TRBJ2-5; 11 bases are a match to TRBD1. CDR1 is SGHRS, CDR2 YFSETQ, per germline. The V segment lost 4 bases and the J segment 5 bases; nucleotides outside the gene matches: 7. There are 15 residues in the CDR3.

J is TRBJ1-5 and V is TRBV9; a weak D match, TRBD1 (5 bases). This CDR3 is built from 14 residues. Germline assignment: CDR1 SGDLS and CDR2 YYNGEE. Trimming removed 7 bases at V and 1 base at J, with 12 bases between. The CDR3 DNA is TGTGCCAGCGCCGCGGGACGGAGCAATCAGCCCCAGCATTTT. Encoded protein: CASAAGRSNQPQHF.

This clonotype was counted only a few times. The rearrangement joins TRBV18 to TRBJ2-6; D is unclear. This CDR3 is built from 17 residues. Germline loops: CDR1 KGHSH, CDR2 LQKENI. V dropped 3 bases and J dropped 4 bases, with 16 bases sitting between them. The DNA for the CDR3 is TGTGCCAGCTCACCCGCTGGACCTAGGCCCGGGGCCAACGTCCTGACTTTC. The encoded protein is CASSPAGPRPGANVLTF. Based on the CDR3 plus reference TRBV18 and TRBJ2-6, the full variable domain is NAGVMQNPRHLVRRRGQEARLRCSPMKGHSHVYWYRQLPEEGLKFMVYLQKENIIDESGMPKERFSAEFPKEGPSILRIQQVVRGDSAAYFCASSPAGPRPGANVLTFGAGSRLTVL.

In its sample, this clonotype was seen a few times. This sequence joins TRBV27 and TRBJ1-6, with TRBD1 matching 11 bases. J was trimmed by 3 bases and V by 5 bases; bases with no gene match: 6. Per the germline V gene, CDR1 is MNHEY and CDR2 is SMNVEV (reference sequence). The CDR3 extends over 17 amino acids. The CDR3 reads CASSRTGGYNYNSPLHF. DNA of the CDR3: TGTGCCAGCAGTCGGACAGGGGGCTACAACTATAATTCACCCCTCCACTTT.

CDR3 in amino acids: CSAVTGTSGRATDTQYF. As DNA, the CDR3 is TGCAGTGCCGTAACCGGGACTAGCGGGAGAGCGACAGATACGCAGTATTTT. The chain joins TRBV20-1 to TRBJ2-3; TRBD2 agrees at 14 bases. The CDR3 has 17 amino acids. Germline assignment: CDR1 DFQATT and CDR2 SNEGSKA (reference sequence). The J segment lost 3 bases and the V segment lost 6 bases, leaving 11 bases of the junction unmatched.

This clonotype occurred a few times. The V and J genes are TRBV6-1 and TRBJ1-6; perhaps TRBD1 as D (6 bases). CDR1 is MNHNS and CDR2 is SASEGT in the germline V gene. The CDR3 runs 16 residues. The V and J ends lost 6 bases and 1 base respectively, with 13 bases between them. In DNA, the CDR3 is TGTGCCAGCAGCCTCACAGGGAATTCCTATAATTCACCCCTCCACTTT. It yields the protein CASSLTGNSYNSPLHF.

This clonotype was observed many times. The chain carries TRBV6-1 and TRBJ2-5; a weak D match, TRBD2 (5 bases). Trimming removed 10 bases from V and 3 bases from J, with 15 bases in between. This CDR3 comprises 13 residues. CDR1 and CDR2 (germline): MNHNS, SASEGT. The CDR3 reads CATTQSGKETQYF. In nucleotides, the CDR3 is TGTGCCACTACCCAGTCGGGGAAAGAGACCCAGTACTTC.

This clonotype was seen only a few times. J is TRBJ2-7 and V is TRBV7-8; D is ambiguous. Germline assignment: CDR1 SGHVS and CDR2 FQNEAQ. V lost 6 bases to trimming and J lost 6 bases, with 9 bases between them. CDR3 length: 11 amino acids. The DNA for the CDR3 is TGTGCCAGCAGTCGACTCCTCGAGCAGTACTTC. It encodes CASSRLLEQYF.

A note on this clonotype: Germline is not matched at one junction end, which may reflect a read error. J is TRBJ1-1 and V is TRBV7-7, with TRBD1 as a possible D gene (5 bases). The CDR3 covers 13 residues. The germline V gene encodes CDR1 SSHAT and CDR2 FNYEAQ (reference sequence). As DNA, the CDR3 is TGTGCTAGCAGCCCAAACCCCGACAGTGTCGCTTTCTTT. Translation gives CASSPNPDSVAFF.

This clonotype has only a few counts. The chain has TRBV5-1 and TRBJ2-1; D remains unclear. CDR1 is SGHRS, CDR2 YFSETQ, per germline. The CDR3 is made up of 14 amino acids. Trimming removed 0 bases from V and 6 bases from J, with 10 bases in between. CDR3 protein: CASSLEVNLNEQFF. The CDR3 DNA reads TGCGCCAGCAGCTTGGAAGTGAACCTCAATGAGCAGTTCTTC.

This clonotype showed up just a few times. The chain couples TRBV20-1 to TRBJ1-5, with D possibly being TRBD1 (6 bases). Between the trimmed V and J ends, which lost 2 bases and 4 bases, there was a span of 15 bases. The length of the CDR3 is 15 residues. In germline, CDR1 is DFQATT, CDR2 SNEGSKA (reference sequence). The DNA of the CDR3 is TGCAGTGCTAGACCCGGGGACATGAAAAATCAGCCCCAGCATTTT. It specifies CSARPGDMKNQPQHF.